The 30 T cell receptor beta chains presented below share a single source sample, sequenced in a study of T cell changes during pregnancy in multiple sclerosis (dated by TCRdb to 2018 to 2020). Library creation used the immunoSEQ multiplex PCR assay. In TCRdb, the immuneACCESS table is reduced to in-frame sequences with V and J assigned. These tables do not hold every clone; where another copy was compared, an unresolved V gene accounts for under half, and the others remain unexplained. The sample profile shows 90,000 or so clones; about 92% of them were found once. The ten most abundant clones make up about 1.5% of the sample. This material consisted of peripheral blood, taken in the first trimester of pregnancy. These receptors all come from a female donor with multiple sclerosis, enrolled in a pregnancy study.

The chain uses TRBV7-6 and TRBJ1-5; the match to TRBD1 covers 9 bases. V dropped 3 bases and J dropped 6; count of bases not matched to a gene: 6. The length of the CDR3 is 15 residues. The V gene's germline CDR1 is SGHVS and CDR2 FNYEAQ. CDR3 protein: CASSLGTGGSQPQHF. Here the CDR3 DNA reads TGTGCCAGCAGCTTGGGTACAGGGGGCAGTCAGCCCCAGCATTTT. Full variable domain (outside the CDR3, taken from reference TRBV7-6 and TRBJ1-5): GAGVSQSPRYKVTKRGQDVALRCDPISGHVSLYWYRQALGQGPEFLTYFNYEAQQDKSGLPNDRFSAERPEGSISTLTIQRTEQRDSAMYRCASSLGTGGSQPQHFGDGTRLSIL.

The chain uses TRBV27 and TRBJ2-7, with D hard to call. Trimming stripped 5 bases from V and 8 bases from J, with 16 bases between. This CDR3 spans 13 amino acids. The germline gives CDR1 MNHEY, CDR2 SMNVEV (reference sequence). CDR3 in amino acids: CASSPGSRTKQYF. The CDR3 nucleotides read TGTGCCAGCAGTCCGGGTTCCCGTACGAAGCAGTACTTC.

This chain uses TRBV4-3 with TRBJ2-7; 7 bases line up with TRBD2. This CDR3 has 15 residues. The V segment lost 4 bases and the J segment 5 bases; nucleotides outside the gene matches: 11. The germline CDR1 and CDR2 sequences are LGHNA and YSLEER. CDR3 in amino acids: CASSPQSGTTNEQYF. The CDR3 nucleotides read TGCGCCAGCAGCCCACAATCCGGGACTACGAACGAGCAGTACTTC.

This clone occurred once. The gene calls are TRBV6-1 and TRBJ1-2; possibly TRBD1 for D (5 bases). Between the trimmed V and J ends, which lost 3 bases and 7 bases, there was a span of 12 bases. The CDR3 is 13 amino acids. Germline CDR1 is MNHNS and CDR2 is SASEGT. The CDR3: CASSEDPRVGYTF. Written as DNA, the CDR3 is TGTGCCAGCAGTGAGGACCCCAGGGTTGGCTACACCTTC.

The chain carries TRBV6-5 and TRBJ2-1, with D uncertain. Trimming shortened V by 6 bases and J by 9 bases, and 18 bases separated the two germline ends. The CDR3 consists of 14 residues. Germline V gene sequence: CDR1 MNHEY, CDR2 SVGAGI. The CDR3 DNA reads TGTGCCAGCAGGGAAGCCGGCCCGAGGAGTGAGCAGTTCTTC. Amino acid sequence: CASREAGPRSEQFF.

J is TRBJ1-2 and V is TRBV2, with TRBD1 matching over 7 bases. The CDR3 length is 13 residues. The germline V gene has CDR1 SNHLY and CDR2 FYNNEI. The V and J ends lost 7 bases and 3 bases, in that order; junction bases with no gene match: 5. CDR3 DNA sequence: TGTGCCAGCATCGAGACAGGGTACTATGGCTACACCTTC. Protein sequence: CASIETGYYGYTF. Drawing the rest from reference TRBV2 and TRBJ1-2, the complete variable domain is EPEVTQTPSHQVTQMGQEVILRCVPISNHLYFYWYRQILGQKVEFLVSFYNNEISEKSEIFDDQFSVERPDGSNFTLKIRSTKLEDSAMYFCASIETGYYGYTFGSGTRLTVV.

V and J are TRBV5-1 and TRBJ2-5; D gene uncertain. In germline, CDR1 is SGHRS, CDR2 YFSETQ. The CDR3 runs 13 residues. Trimming removed 0 bases at V and 0 bases at J, with 3 bases between. Here the CDR3 DNA reads TGCGCCAGCAGCTTGGCAGACCAAGAGACCCAGTACTTC. Its protein is CASSLADQETQYF. The complete variable domain, with remaining parts taken from reference TRBV5-1 and TRBJ2-5, reads KAGVTQTPRYLIKTRGQQVTLSCSPISGHRSVSWYQQTPGQGLQFLFEYFSETQRNKGNFPGRFSGRQFSNSRSEMNVSTLELGDSALYLCASSLADQETQYFGPGTRLLVL.

This chain uses TRBV6-5 with TRBJ2-7, with D uncertain. V gave up 2 bases and J gave up 4 bases, with 15 bases separating them. This CDR3 has 15 amino acids. The germline gives CDR1 MNHEY, CDR2 SVGAGI. The CDR3, as DNA: TGTGCCAGCAGTTACAGCGACCTCGCCGGTTACGAGCAGTACTTC. The encoded protein is CASSYSDLAGYEQYF.

This clone was counted once. This rearrangement joins TRBV5-1 to TRBJ2-3; 7 bases line up with TRBD2. Trimming at V came to 2 bases and at J to 1 base, leaving 4 bases not matched to a gene. The CDR3 loop spans 15 amino acids. Germline V lookup: CDR1 SGHRS, CDR2 YFSETQ. The CDR3 bases are TGCGCCAGCAGCTTCGGGAGGAGCGGCACAGATACGCAGTATTTT. Its translation: CASSFGRSGTDTQYF.

The V call is TRBV9, the J call TRBJ2-2; no clear D gene. The CDR3 runs 13 residues. The V end lost 2 bases, the J end lost 6 bases, and 8 bases lay between the germline ends. The germline CDR1 and CDR2 sequences are SGDLS and YYNGEE. CDR3 loop: CASSVQAPGELFF. CDR3 DNA: TGTGCCAGCAGCGTTCAGGCGCCCGGGGAGCTGTTTTTT. The full variable domain, rest sourced from reference TRBV9 and TRBJ2-2, is DSGVTQTPKHLITATGQRVTLRCSPRSGDLSVYWYQQSLDQGLQFLIQYYNGEERAKGNILERFSAQQFPDLHSELNLSSLELGDSALYFCASSVQAPGELFFGEGSRLTVL.

CDR3 coding DNA: TGTGCCAGCTCAAGCGGGACAGGCGCAACTAATGAAAAACTGTTTTTT. Protein product: CASSSGTGATNEKLFF. This sequence joins TRBV18 and TRBJ1-4; TRBD1 matches at 8 bases. CDR1 is KGHSH, CDR2 LQKENI, per germline. The CDR3 contains 16 residues. Unmatched junction bases numbered 5, after V lost 5 bases and J lost 0 bases.

CDR3 bases: TGTGCCAGTATTAACCGGACAGGCAGCGGGAGGCCCTCGGATGAGCAGTACTTC. It encodes CASINRTGSGRPSDEQYF. The chain combines TRBV19 with TRBJ2-7; 9 bases are shared with TRBD2. From germline, CDR1 is LNHDA and CDR2 SQIVND (reference sequence). This CDR3 region has 18 residues. The trim removed 7 bases at V and 7 bases at J, leaving 23 bases unmatched.

The genes are TRBV7-3 and TRBJ2-1; 9 positions agree with TRBD2. This CDR3 is 16 amino acids long. Germline V gives CDR1 SGHTA, CDR2 FQGTGA. V was pared by 3 bases and J by 9 bases, with 12 bases of the junction left unmatched. CDR3 DNA sequence: TGTGCCAGCAGCTTGAATCCCCCGGGACTAGCCCGTGAGCAGTTCTTC. It translates to CASSLNPPGLAREQFF.

In its sample, this clone was seen a few times. The gene calls are TRBV29-1 and TRBJ2-7; possibly TRBD2 for D (5 bases). The germline CDR1 and CDR2 sequences are SQVTM and ANQGSEA. This CDR3 has 12 residues. V was clipped by 3 bases and J by 13 bases, with 19 bases between them. CDR3 protein: CSVETGRRSRYF. Written as DNA, the CDR3 is TGCAGCGTTGAGACCGGCAGGAGGAGTCGCTACTTC.

This clone was recorded only once. This rearrangement joins TRBV7-2 to TRBJ2-1, with 12 bases identical to TRBD2. In germline, CDR1 is SGHTA, CDR2 FQGNSA. The CDR3 length is 16 residues. The ends lost 1 base at V and 4 bases at J; junction bases unmatched: 2. CDR3 residues: CASSLVGTSGYNEQFF. Here the CDR3 DNA reads TGTGCCAGCAGCTTAGTCGGGACTAGCGGGTACAATGAGCAGTTCTTC.

The chain links TRBV2 to TRBJ2-7; 9 bases line up with TRBD1. The junction had 8 bases not matched to a gene; V was cut back by 3 bases and J by 2 bases. Per the germline V gene, CDR1 is SNHLY and CDR2 is FYNNEI. The CDR3 length is 16 residues. The CDR3 DNA follows: TGTGCCAGCAGTGACGCGGGGACAGGGTTAACCTACGAGCAGTACTTC. Translating gives CASSDAGTGLTYEQYF.

V usage is TRBV9 and J usage is TRBJ2-3, with 8 nucleotides matching TRBD1. This CDR3 is built from 16 residues. Germline V CDR1 and CDR2: SGDLS, YYNGEE. Losses at the gene ends were 4 bases for V and 4 bases for J; bases not matched to a gene: 11. CDR3 sequence: CASSSVGTGRADTQYF. CDR3 coding DNA: TGTGCCAGCAGCTCCGTAGGGACAGGCCGAGCAGATACGCAGTATTTT. Filled out from reference TRBV9 and TRBJ2-3, the complete variable domain reads DSGVTQTPKHLITATGQRVTLRCSPRSGDLSVYWYQQSLDQGLQFLIQYYNGEERAKGNILERFSAQQFPDLHSELNLSSLELGDSALYFCASSSVGTGRADTQYFGPGTRLTVL.

This chain uses TRBV29-1 with TRBJ1-1; D is unclear. This CDR3 has 11 residues. Trimming removed 6 bases from V and 3 bases from J, with 8 bases in between. The germline CDR1 and CDR2 sequences are SQVTM and ANQGSEA. In DNA, the CDR3 is TGCAGCGTCACTATCTACACTGAAGCTTTCTTT. It codes for CSVTIYTEAFF. The variable domain in full, with the rest retrieved from reference TRBV29-1 and TRBJ1-1, is SAVISQKPSRDICQRGTSLTIQCQVDSQVTMMFWYRQQPGQSLTLIATANQGSEATYESGFVIDKFPISRPNLTFSTLTVSNMSPEDSSIYLCSVTIYTEAFFGQGTRLTVV.

V and J are TRBV5-5 and TRBJ1-3; the match to TRBD1 covers 7 bases. Germline CDR1 and CDR2: SGHKS and YYEKEE (reference sequence). The CDR3 has 14 amino acids. The ends lost 3 bases at V and 2 bases at J; junction bases unmatched: 2. In DNA, the CDR3 is TGTGCCAGCAGCTCGCAGGGGGCTGGAAACACCATATATTTT. Translation gives CASSSQGAGNTIYF. The full variable domain, its missing parts supplied by reference TRBV5-5 and TRBJ1-3, is DAGVTQSPTHLIKTRGQQVTLRCSPISGHKSVSWYQQVLGQGPQFIFQYYEKEERGRGNFPDRFSARQFPNYSSELNVNALLLGDSALYLCASSSQGAGNTIYFGEGSWLTVV.

The chain recombines TRBV4-2 with TRBJ2-2, with D maybe TRBD2 (7 bases). V was trimmed by 4 bases and J by 3 bases, leaving 12 bases between them. This CDR3 comprises 15 residues. Germline CDR1 and CDR2: LGHNA and YNFKEQ. The CDR3 reads CASSLGEGDTGELFF. CDR3 coding DNA: TGTGCCAGCAGCCTAGGGGAGGGGGACACCGGGGAGCTGTTTTTT.

This clone was seen just once. CDR3: CASSVQGVKDTQYF. The CDR3 DNA reads TGTGCCAGCAGCGTACAGGGAGTCAAAGATACGCAGTATTTT. This chain connects TRBV7-6 to TRBJ2-3; D may be TRBD1 (6 bases). CDR3 size: 14 residues. V was shortened by 5 bases and J by 5 bases, with 14 bases between the two germline ends. CDR1 is SGHVS, CDR2 FNYEAQ, per germline.

This chain uses TRBV19 with TRBJ2-1; tentatively, D is TRBD2 (7 bases). This CDR3 spans 17 amino acids. Per the germline V gene, CDR1 is LNHDA and CDR2 is SQIVND (reference sequence). V was clipped by 3 bases and J by 2 bases, with 17 bases between them. The CDR3, as DNA: TGTGCCAGTAGTATGGGGGGGGGCCGCCTTACCTACAATGAGCAGTTCTTC. Translating gives CASSMGGGRLTYNEQFF.

This clone has just one count. The chain recombines TRBV5-1 with TRBJ2-7; 10 positions match TRBD2. This CDR3 comprises 15 residues. V lost 3 bases to trimming and J lost 2 bases; unmatched junction nucleotides: 5. Germline CDR1 is SGHRS and CDR2 is YFSETQ. Here the CDR3 reads CASSSLAGGPYEQYF. The CDR3 nucleotides are TGCGCCAGCAGCTCCTTAGCGGGAGGTCCCTACGAGCAGTACTTC.

The chain couples TRBV7-8 to TRBJ2-2; 12 positions match TRBD1. Germline V CDR1 and CDR2: SGHVS, FQNEAQ. After removal of 5 bases from V and 7 bases from J, the junction contained 8 bases not matched to a gene. CDR3 length equals 16 residues. DNA for the CDR3: TGTGCCAGCAGCGAAGAGGGACAGGGGGCGTACGGGGAGCTGTTTTTT. Its translation: CASSEEGQGAYGELFF.

The chain carries TRBV28 and TRBJ2-7; 8 bases fit TRBD1. CDR1 and CDR2 from the germline V gene are MDHEN and SYDVKM. This CDR3 has 13 residues. J was trimmed by 5 bases and V by 5 bases; bases with no gene match: 5. CDR3 region: CASSAQGEHEQYF. The DNA for the CDR3 is TGTGCCAGCAGTGCACAGGGGGAACACGAGCAGTACTTC.

The CDR3 DNA sequence: TGTGCCAGCAGCTTCAGAGGGGGGGGTCAGGGCAATGAGCAGTTCTTC. It yields the protein CASSFRGGGQGNEQFF. V usage is TRBV9 and J usage is TRBJ2-1; maybe TRBD2 (7 bases). The CDR3 contains 16 residues. Germline V gives CDR1 SGDLS, CDR2 YYNGEE. V gave up 4 bases and J gave up 6 bases, with 20 bases separating them.

This clone was recorded only once. The V and J genes are TRBV6-1 and TRBJ2-7; TRBD2 agrees at 8 bases. The junction had 11 bases not matched to a gene; V was cut back by 3 bases and J by 4 bases. The CDR3 has 16 amino acids. Germline CDR1 and CDR2: MNHNS and SASEGT. The CDR3 region has the DNA TGTGCCAGCAGTGAGGGGGGTAGCGGGAACTTTTACGAGCAGTACTTC. Its translation is CASSEGGSGNFYEQYF.

The chain combines TRBV19 with TRBJ2-7; 9 positions agree with TRBD2. Trimming took 5 bases from V and 5 from J; bases not matched to a gene: 10. Germline CDR1 LNHDA, CDR2 SQIVND (reference sequence). This CDR3 contains 15 residues. The CDR3 is CASSPWREGQNEQYF. The CDR3 nucleotides are TGTGCCAGTAGTCCCTGGCGGGAGGGCCAGAACGAGCAGTACTTC.

This sequence joins TRBV6-5 and TRBJ1-3; unclear D gene. Germline assignment: CDR1 MNHEY and CDR2 SVGAGI. V dropped 5 bases and J dropped 4 bases, with 15 bases sitting between them. This CDR3 is 15 amino acids long. The CDR3 protein is CASSLSHVKGNTIYF. As DNA, the CDR3 is TGTGCCAGCAGTCTATCCCACGTTAAAGGAAACACCATATATTTT.

With respect to this clone: An end of the junction differs from the germline gene, which may be a read error. The CDR3 protein is CVWRDNTNTEAFF. The CDR3 coding sequence is TGTGTCTGGAGGGACAACACGAACACTGAAGCTTTCTTT. This rearrangement joins TRBV30 to TRBJ1-1; the D gene is possibly TRBD1 (6 bases). Germline values: CDR1 GTSNPN, CDR2 SVGIG (reference sequence). The length of the CDR3 is 13 residues.